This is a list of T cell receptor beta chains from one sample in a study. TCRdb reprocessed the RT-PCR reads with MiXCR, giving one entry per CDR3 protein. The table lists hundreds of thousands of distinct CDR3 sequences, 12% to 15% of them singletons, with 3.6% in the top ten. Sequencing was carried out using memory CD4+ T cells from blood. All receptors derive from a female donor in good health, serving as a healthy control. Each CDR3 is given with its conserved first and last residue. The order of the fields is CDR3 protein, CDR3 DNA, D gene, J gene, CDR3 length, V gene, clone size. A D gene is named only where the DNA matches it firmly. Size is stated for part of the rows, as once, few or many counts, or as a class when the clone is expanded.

CDR3aa: CASSATGGSNQPQHF; CDR3nt: TGTGCCAGCAGCGCCACAGGGGGCTCAAATCAGCCCCAGCATTTT; d_gene: TRBD1; j_gene: TRBJ1-5; len: 15; v_gene: TRBV7-9; abundance: few
CDR3aa: CSARKSSYNEQFF; CDR3nt: TGCAGTGCGCGGAAAAGCTCCTACAATGAGCAGTTCTTC; d_gene: -; j_gene: TRBJ2-1; len: 13; v_gene: TRBV20-1; abundance: many
CDR3aa: CASSAGTHVLNTEAFF; CDR3nt: TGCGCCAGCAGCGCCGGGACACACGTCTTGAACACTGAAGCTTTCTTT; d_gene: -; j_gene: TRBJ1-1; len: 16; v_gene: TRBV5-1; abundance: few
CDR3aa: CASSPQALEGNQPQHF; CDR3nt: TGTGCCAGCAGTCCCCAGGCCCTCGAGGGAAATCAGCCCCAGCATTTT; d_gene: -; j_gene: TRBJ1-5; len: 16; v_gene: TRBV27; abundance: -
CDR3aa: CASSQPGTGLGYTF; CDR3nt: TGTGCCAGCAGCCAACCTGGGACAGGGCTTGGCTACACCTTC; d_gene: TRBD1; j_gene: TRBJ1-2; len: 14; v_gene: TRBV4-2; abundance: few
CDR3aa: CASSRTGDTYEQYF; CDR3nt: TGTGCCAGCTCACGGACAGGGGATACCTACGAGCAGTACTTC; d_gene: TRBD1; j_gene: TRBJ2-7; len: 14; v_gene: TRBV18; abundance: -
CDR3aa: CASSLDTGDTEAFF; CDR3nt: TGCGCCAGCAGCTTGGACACGGGTGACACTGAAGCTTTCTTT; d_gene: -; j_gene: TRBJ1-1; len: 14; v_gene: TRBV5-1; abundance: few
CDR3aa: CASTAQAPPEQYF; CDR3nt: TGTGCCAGCACCGCACAAGCCCCCCCCGAGCAGTACTTC; d_gene: -; j_gene: TRBJ2-7; len: 13; v_gene: TRBV28; abundance: many
CDR3aa: CASSRREGSTDTQYF; CDR3nt: TGTGCCAGCAGCCGGCGGGAGGGGAGCACAGATACGCAGTATTTT; d_gene: TRBD2; j_gene: TRBJ2-3; len: 15; v_gene: TRBV6-1; abundance: many
CDR3aa: CASSTQSPGSGNQPQHF; CDR3nt: TGTGCCAGCAGTACGCAAAGTCCGGGAAGCGGCAATCAGCCCCAGCATTTT; d_gene: -; j_gene: TRBJ1-5; len: 17; v_gene: TRBV6-1; abundance: many
CDR3aa: CASSQTADRRKETQYF; CDR3nt: TGTGCCAGCAGCCAAACTGCGGACAGAAGAAAAGAGACCCAGTACTTC; d_gene: -; j_gene: TRBJ2-5; len: 16; v_gene: TRBV7-9; abundance: -
CDR3aa: CASSQDPNSYNSPLHF; CDR3nt: TGCGCCAGCAGCCAAGATCCCAACTCCTATAATTCACCCCTCCACTTT; d_gene: -; j_gene: TRBJ1-6; len: 16; v_gene: TRBV4-1; abundance: few
CDR3aa: CASSYLGQGARAFF; CDR3nt: TGTGCCAGCAGTTACTTGGGACAGGGGGCGAGAGCTTTCTTT; d_gene: TRBD1; j_gene: TRBJ1-1; len: 14; v_gene: TRBV6-2/TRBV6-3; abundance: -
CDR3aa: CASSGPTSGSLYEQYF; CDR3nt: TGTGCCAGCAGTGGTCCCACTAGCGGGAGTCTGTACGAGCAGTACTTC; d_gene: TRBD2; j_gene: TRBJ2-7; len: 16; v_gene: TRBV6-1; abundance: few
CDR3aa: CASSRDLYYEQYF; CDR3nt: TGCGCCAGCAGCCGGGACCTTTACTACGAGCAGTACTTC; d_gene: -; j_gene: TRBJ2-7; len: 13; v_gene: TRBV4-3; abundance: few
CDR3aa: CASSLMGDYNEQFF; CDR3nt: TGTGCCAGCAGCTTAATGGGGGACTACAATGAGCAGTTCTTC; d_gene: -; j_gene: TRBJ2-1; len: 14; v_gene: TRBV7-3; abundance: many
CDR3aa: CASSLEGNSPLHF; CDR3nt: TGCGCCAGCAGCTTGGAAGGGAACTCACCCCTCCACTTT; d_gene: -; j_gene: TRBJ1-6; len: 13; v_gene: TRBV7-2; abundance: many
CDR3aa: CSAPPPASGHNEQFF; CDR3nt: TGCAGTGCCCCCCCCCCGGCTAGCGGGCACAATGAGCAGTTCTTC; d_gene: TRBD2; j_gene: TRBJ2-1; len: 15; v_gene: TRBV20-1; abundance: few
CDR3aa: CASSRDRVTDTQYF; CDR3nt: TGTGCCAGCAGCCGAGACAGGGTAACAGATACGCAGTATTTT; d_gene: TRBD1; j_gene: TRBJ2-3; len: 14; v_gene: TRBV11-2; abundance: many
CDR3aa: CASSPSVRDTGELFF; CDR3nt: TGCGCCAGCAGCCCCTCGGTCAGGGACACCGGGGAGCTGTTTTTT; d_gene: -; j_gene: TRBJ2-2; len: 15; v_gene: TRBV5-1; abundance: few
CDR3aa: CASSQGRDRGGTFVMETQYF; CDR3nt: TGTGCCAGCAGCCAAGGGAGGGACAGGGGAGGAACGTTCGTTATGGAGACCCAGTACTTC; d_gene: TRBD1; j_gene: TRBJ2-5; len: 20; v_gene: TRBV3-1; abundance: -
CDR3aa: CAIGGGRTDTQYF; CDR3nt: TGTGCCATCGGGGGCGGGCGCACAGATACGCAGTATTTT; d_gene: -; j_gene: TRBJ2-3; len: 13; v_gene: TRBV10-3; abundance: many
CDR3aa: CASSGRGTGAGNTIYF; CDR3nt: TGTGCCAGCAGCGGTCGGGGGACAGGGGCCGGAAACACCATATATTTT; d_gene: TRBD1; j_gene: TRBJ1-3; len: 16; v_gene: TRBV7-9; abundance: few
CDR3aa: CASSAAEGFRETQYF; CDR3nt: TGTGCCAGCAGCGCTGCGGAGGGGTTCCGGGAGACCCAGTACTTC; d_gene: -; j_gene: TRBJ2-5; len: 15; v_gene: TRBV9; abundance: few
CDR3aa: CSADGLAEAYEQYF; CDR3nt: TGCAGTGCCGATGGACTAGCCGAAGCCTACGAGCAGTACTTC; d_gene: TRBD2; j_gene: TRBJ2-7; len: 14; v_gene: TRBV20-1; abundance: -
CDR3aa: CASSAAGGRTDTQYF; CDR3nt: TGTGCCAGCAGCGCCGCGGGGGGCCGCACAGATACGCAGTATTTT; d_gene: TRBD2; j_gene: TRBJ2-3; len: 15; v_gene: TRBV28; abundance: few
CDR3aa: CSAFRAGGHQETQYF; CDR3nt: TGCAGTGCTTTCCGGGCAGGGGGGCACCAAGAGACCCAGTACTTC; d_gene: -; j_gene: TRBJ2-5; len: 15; v_gene: TRBV20-1; abundance: few
CDR3aa: CASSEQGVRSETQYF; CDR3nt: TGTGCCAGCAGCGAGCAGGGGGTCAGGAGTGAGACCCAGTACTTC; d_gene: TRBD1; j_gene: TRBJ2-5; len: 15; v_gene: TRBV7-2; abundance: -